These 22 T cell receptor beta chains were sequenced from one sample in a study of T cell changes during pregnancy in multiple sclerosis. The protocol was immunoSEQ multiplex PCR, while the TCRdb copy is restricted to in-frame clones and leaves out a portion. The sample has fewer than 60,000 clones, more than 85% seen once; the top ten hold roughly 3.5%. The specimen comprised peripheral blood, sampled after pregnancy. These receptors came from a female donor in good health, enrolled as a control in a pregnancy study.

The V and J genes are TRBV7-2 and TRBJ2-7; 8 positions match TRBD2. The V and J ends lost 7 bases and 0 bases, in that order; junction bases with no gene match: 5. Germline lookup yields CDR1 SGHTA and CDR2 FQGNSA. The CDR3 contains 14 residues. The chain's CDR3 is CASKAGAISYEQYF. The CDR3, as DNA: TGTGCCAGCAAAGCGGGGGCCATCTCCTACGAGCAGTACTTC.

The V and J genes are TRBV2 and TRBJ2-2; 8 bases agree with TRBD2. After removal of 2 bases from V and 4 bases from J, the junction contained 6 bases not matched to a gene. In germline, CDR1 is SNHLY, CDR2 FYNNEI. This CDR3 comprises 16 residues. As DNA, the CDR3 is TGTGCCAGCAGTGAAAGTGCGGGGGGTGGCACCGGGGAGCTGTTTTTT. It specifies CASSESAGGGTGELFF.

The chain couples TRBV2 to TRBJ1-1, with D possibly being TRBD1 (5 bases). Germline loops: CDR1 SNHLY, CDR2 FYNNEI. V lost 7 bases to trimming and J lost 7 bases, with 10 bases between them. This CDR3 spans 11 amino acids. Here the CDR3 DNA reads TGTGCCAGCAAACAGGCCGGTGAAGCTTTCTTT. Translated: CASKQAGEAFF.

V is TRBV11-3 and J is TRBJ2-2, with TRBD1 matching 7 bases. The germline CDR1 and CDR2 sequences are SGHNT and YENEEA. This CDR3 spans 15 amino acids. Losses at the gene ends were 6 bases for V and 1 base for J; bases not matched to a gene: 5. The CDR3 DNA reads as TGTGCCAGCAGGCCGGGACAGCGGAACACCGGGGAGCTGTTTTTT. Its protein product is CASRPGQRNTGELFF. Supplemented by reference TRBV11-3 and TRBJ2-2, the full variable domain reads EAGVVQSPRYKIIEKKQPVAFWCNPISGHNTLYWYLQNLGQGPELLIRYENEEAVDDSQLPKDRFSAERLKGVDSTLKIQPAELGDSAVYLCASRPGQRNTGELFFGEGSRLTVL.

The chain joins TRBV6-5 to TRBJ1-5; TRBD1 might be the D (6 bases). Germline V gives CDR1 MNHEY, CDR2 SVGAGI. The CDR3 runs to 13 residues. Trimming left V 6 bases short and J 4 bases short, with 10 bases between. In DNA, the CDR3 is TGTGCCAGCAGCCGGGACACAAATCAGCCCCAGCATTTT. It encodes CASSRDTNQPQHF.

The chain recombines TRBV7-9 with TRBJ2-5; D unclear. The length of the CDR3 is 19 residues. Germline V gives CDR1 SEHNR, CDR2 FQNEAQ (reference sequence). The V gene lost 5 bases and the J gene lost 0 bases, with 25 bases spanning the gap. The chain's CDR3 is CASSGLLSRRRTYQETQYF. CDR3 nucleotides: TGTGCCAGCAGCGGCCTGCTTTCTCGGAGAAGAACGTACCAAGAGACCCAGTACTTC.

This chain joins TRBV2 and TRBJ2-3, with a tentative D call TRBD2 (5 bases). The germline V and J ends were trimmed by 4 bases and 8 bases, with 16 bases remaining between them. Germline-derived CDR1 and CDR2 are SNHLY and FYNNEI. This CDR3 has 14 amino acids. The CDR3: CASSVWRAQATQYF. The CDR3 DNA reads TGTGCCAGCAGTGTGTGGCGGGCGCAGGCTACGCAGTATTTT. The variable domain in full, completed from reference TRBV2 and TRBJ2-3, reads EPEVTQTPSHQVTQMGQEVILRCVPISNHLYFYWYRQILGQKVEFLVSFYNNEISEKSEIFDDQFSVERPDGSNFTLKIRSTKLEDSAMYFCASSVWRAQATQYFGPGTRLTVL.

This clone was seen once. The chain employs TRBV27 and TRBJ2-3; 8 bases line up with TRBD1. The germline CDR1 and CDR2 sequences are MNHEY and SMNVEV (reference sequence). The CDR3 runs to 17 residues. V gave up 9 bases and J gave up 8 bases; unmatched junction bases: 22. The CDR3 reads CASLPPSGTGGAGTQYF. The CDR3, as DNA: TGTGCCAGTCTCCCACCTTCCGGGACAGGAGGTGCAGGTACGCAGTATTTT.

V usage is TRBV18 and J usage is TRBJ2-2; TRBD2 might be the D (6 bases). The CDR3 covers 16 residues. Germline V gene lookup returns CDR1 KGHSH and CDR2 LQKENI. V lost 3 bases and J lost 5, with 16 bases in between. The CDR3 DNA sequence: TGTGCCAGCTCACCCACGAGTGAGGGAGGAACCGGGGAGCTGTTTTTT. Translating gives CASSPTSEGGTGELFF.

The J gene is TRBJ2-5, the V gene TRBV6-5; 9 nucleotides agree with TRBD1. With V trimmed by 10 bases and J by 9 bases, 18 bases remained unmatched. CDR1 and CDR2 from the germline V gene are MNHEY and SVGAGI. This CDR3 is built from 15 residues. This chain's CDR3 is CATSLGRTGVSAQYF. Here the CDR3 DNA reads TGTGCCACCTCCCTGGGGAGGACAGGGGTTTCGGCCCAGTACTTC.

CDR3 sequence (DNA): TGTGCCAGTAGTATAGAAACGGCAGGGTACTATGGCTACACCTTC. This codes for CASSIETAGYYGYTF. This sequence joins TRBV19 and TRBJ1-2; D may be TRBD1 (5 bases). The CDR3 contains 15 residues. Germline CDR1 reads LNHDA; CDR2 reads SQIVND (reference sequence). V lost 0 bases and J lost 3, with 11 bases in between. Using reference TRBV19 and TRBJ1-2 for the parts outside the CDR3, the full variable domain is DGGITQSPKYLFRKEGQNVTLSCEQNLNHDAMYWYRQDPGQGLRLIYYSQIVNDFQKGDIAEGYSVSREKKESFPLTVTSAQKNPTAFYLCASSIETAGYYGYTFGSGTRLTVV.

The chain joins TRBV27 to TRBJ2-7; 10 bases map to TRBD1. The V gene's germline CDR1 is MNHEY and CDR2 SMNVEV (reference sequence). The CDR3 extends over 15 amino acids. The V and J ends lost 2 bases and 2 bases, in that order; junction bases with no gene match: 3. In DNA form, the CDR3 reads TGTGCCAGCAGTTTACAGGGGACAGGGGCCTACGAGCAGTACTTC. It translates to CASSLQGTGAYEQYF.

This clone was recorded only once. This chain joins TRBV7-2 and TRBJ1-2; 7 bases match TRBD1. Germline lookup yields CDR1 SGHTA and CDR2 FQGNSA. The V gene end was trimmed by 3 bases and the J gene end by 2 bases; junction bases not matched to a gene: 3. The CDR3 has 14 amino acids. CDR3 amino acids: CASSLATGNYGYTF. The CDR3, as DNA: TGTGCCAGCAGCTTGGCGACAGGGAACTATGGCTACACCTTC.

V and J are TRBV5-1 and TRBJ2-7; a possible D gene is TRBD1 (6 bases). Trimming pared 5 bases from V and 5 bases from J, leaving 20 bases between. CDR1 and CDR2 (germline): SGHRS, YFSETQ. The CDR3 loop spans 15 amino acids. The CDR3 sequence: CASSPDPQGFDEQYF. CDR3 coding DNA: TGCGCCAGCAGTCCCGACCCGCAGGGGTTCGACGAGCAGTACTTC.

V usage is TRBV6-1 and J usage is TRBJ1-6; the D gene is possibly TRBD1 (6 bases). Trimming removed 2 bases at V and 7 bases at J, with 15 bases between. Germline CDR1 MNHNS, CDR2 SASEGT. The CDR3 covers 16 residues. The CDR3: CASSEPPQGANSPLHF. In nucleotides, the CDR3 is TGTGCCAGCAGTGAACCCCCACAGGGCGCGAATTCACCCCTCCACTTT.

V usage is TRBV15 and J usage is TRBJ1-2; 7 nucleotides agree with TRBD1. Germline CDR1 is LNHNV and CDR2 is YYDKDF (reference sequence). V lost 1 base and J lost 8; bases outside the gene matches: 7. The CDR3 is 14 amino acids. The CDR3 loop reads CATSRGGQAEGYTF. The CDR3 coding sequence is TGTGCCACCAGCAGAGGAGGACAGGCCGAGGGCTACACCTTC.

The chain combines TRBV6-1 with TRBJ1-2, with no clear D. Per the germline V gene, CDR1 is MNHNS and CDR2 is SASEGT. The CDR3 sequence is 13 residues long. V lost 8 bases and J 4 bases, leaving 14 bases between the germline ends. The CDR3 bases are TGTGCCAGCGCTTCGGGGTTCGGCTATGGCTACACCTTC. Its translation: CASASGFGYGYTF.

This clone was recorded only once. The chain employs TRBV15 and TRBJ1-2, with TRBD1 matching 8 bases. Unmatched junction bases numbered 2, after V lost 4 bases and J lost 4 bases. The CDR3 totals 13 residues. Germline CDR1 LNHNV, CDR2 YYDKDF (reference sequence). CDR3 region: CATSNGQGYGYTF. In DNA form, the CDR3 reads TGTGCCACCAGCAACGGACAGGGCTATGGCTACACCTTC. Full variable domain (missing parts from reference TRBV15 and TRBJ1-2): DAMVIQNPRYQVTQFGKPVTLSCSQTLNHNVMYWYQQKSSQAPKLLFHYYDKDFNNEADTPDNFQSRRPNTSFCFLDIRSPGLGDTAMYLCATSNGQGYGYTFGSGTRLTVV.

V gene TRBV4-3 combines with J gene TRBJ2-2, with D possibly matching TRBD1 (6 bases). The CDR3 length is 16 residues. Germline V CDR1 and CDR2: LGHNA, YSLEER. V lost 2 bases to trimming and J lost 4 bases, with 14 bases between them. CDR3 nucleotide sequence: TGCGCCAGCAGCCAATCGATGAACAGGGTCACCGGGGAGCTGTTTTTT. It encodes CASSQSMNRVTGELFF.

The count of this clone is one. The rearrangement uses TRBV6-1 and TRBJ2-5, with D perhaps matching TRBD1 (6 bases). The J call may be mistaken, given a closer DNA end match to TRBJ2-7. Germline CDR1 is MNHNS and CDR2 is SASEGT. This CDR3 is 15 amino acids long. CDR3 nucleotide sequence: TGTGCCAGCAGTGAGTGGGCGGACAGTTCCTACGAGCAGTACTTC. It encodes CASSEWADSSYEQYF.

The chain is built from TRBV11-3 and TRBJ1-3; D might be TRBD1 (6 bases). This CDR3 is built from 16 residues. Trimming left V 0 bases short and J 3 bases short, with 12 bases between. CDR1 is SGHNT and CDR2 is YENEEA in the germline V gene. This CDR3 reads CASSLDMGDIGNTIYF. DNA for the CDR3: TGTGCCAGCAGCTTAGATATGGGGGACATTGGAAACACCATATATTTT.

This clone was picked up a small number of times. This rearrangement joins TRBV19 to TRBJ1-1, with 8 bases aligning to TRBD1. Trimming removed 6 bases from V and 3 bases from J; junction bases left unmatched: 9. Germline CDR1 and CDR2: LNHDA and SQIVND (reference sequence). The CDR3 spans 15 residues. In DNA form, the CDR3 reads TGTGCCAGTAGCCCCGTCCCCAGGGGGCACACTGAAGCTTTCTTT. Its translation: CASSPVPRGHTEAFF.